This TCR beta chain was observed in a study of T cell responses to AZD1222 COVID-19 vaccine (dated by TCRdb to about 2021). The study in broad terms: AZD1222 recipients with second doses at about 4 weeks or about 12 weeks were pooled, because spike-specific TCR depth and breadth did not differ between schedules. TCR sequencing was performed for roughly 250 trial participants, of whom about 200 were given two doses of AZD1222 and about 25 were given two doses of MenACWY control vaccine. Trial participants were enrolled into age subgroups of 18-55, 56-69 and 70-plus years, which contained around 150, 29 and 61 TCR-sequenced participants, respectively.

For this clone: Its cognate antigen has yet to be identified. No base quality information exists; no much larger clone differs at one position.

What the authors observed across the whole study: In the small 56-69-year group, the increase in depth fell short of significance, most likely because of low power. Conclusions about previously exposed vaccinees are limited because only five to seven AZD1222 recipients were SARS-CoV-2 seropositive at baseline. The whole spike protein was spanned by vaccine-associated CD4 TCRs, and dominant responses were seen in regions 160-218 and 743-854. A significant rise in spike-specific TCR breadth and depth was observed after two AZD1222 doses relative to day 0 and relative to MenACWY recipients. Participants were mostly white British and included more females than males, and it was suggested by the authors that clonal diversity may have been underestimated. Reportedly, almost half of the unique spike-specific TCRs recognized epitopes lying outside the regions that are mutated in the B.1.351 and B.1.1.7 variants. No day 14 peak-response samples were available, so repertoires were characterized only after the peak T cell response.

The CDR3 regions of human TCRbeta chains were analyzed by immunosequencing. From the authors' description of their analysis: Repertoire TCRs were checked for matches against a reference library of SARS-CoV-2-specific TCRs that had been generated using the MIRA antigen-specificity platform. Breadth was defined as the fraction of unique TCRs that were SARS-CoV-2-associated. Depth was defined as the fraction of total T cells that were SARS-CoV-2-associated. Using the MIRA data, every spike-specific TCR was mapped to the spike region that the TCR reacted to and assigned to either a CD4 or a CD8 class. Log10-transformed breadth and depth values were compared by one-way ANOVA with Sidak's multiple comparisons tests. TCRdb limited this immuneACCESS table to in-frame rearrangements with V and J called. A share of clones is missing; checked studies link under half to unresolved V genes, and the rest is unexplained. V, J and clone size derive from that table, while D and trimming were established from the DNA sequence. Present in this sample are roughly 130,000 clones, 91% of which were seen just once. The ten biggest clones cover 2.8% of the sample.

The sample's time point label is to be understood as: baseline before first vaccination. Vaccinee samples came from UK trials COV001 and COV002, including a single-blind randomized controlled phase 2/3 trial of AZD1222 (ChAdOx1 nCoV-19) in healthy adults. Trial participant PBMC samples were collected at day 0 and day 28 after the second dose for TCRbeta chain sequencing. V and J are truncated by 3 bases and 2 bases respectively, leaving an intervening sequence of 14 bases. From the cysteine through the phenylalanine, the CDR3 covers 16 amino acids. Of all the DNA, just the CDR3 is kept, 48 bases in frame from base 1. Per the germline V gene, WSHSY is the CDR1 and SAAADI is the CDR2.

The TCR originated in an adult in good health. The sequenced sample was peripheral blood, obtained on day 0 of AZD1222 vaccination. The chain is assembled from TRBV10-2 and TRBJ1-5, with the D gene call left open. The base sequence is TGCGCCAGCAGTGATTTTGGGCCCCAGCGCAATCAGCCCCAGCATTTT. This codes for CASSDFGPQRNQPQHF.